These 2 T cell receptor beta chains were all obtained from the same sample, sequenced in a study of OX40 agonist ivuxolimab in advanced cancers. Libraries came from the immunoSEQ multiplex PCR assay. Imported from immuneACCESS, the table was reduced by TCRdb to in-frame sequences with V and J called. These copies leave out some clones; in studies compared against another copy, an unresolved V gene accounts for under half, and the cause of the remainder is not known. This sample has 80,000 to 95,000 clones in its table, and around 92% of those were observed once. In total, the top ten clones hold roughly 0.5% of the sample. Sample: CD4+ or CD8+ T cells sorted from blood, taken in a trial of the OX40 agonist ivuxolimab. The receptors originated from an adult with an advanced solid tumor such as melanoma, head and neck, liver or kidney cancer.

This chain links TRBV7-8 with TRBJ1-5, with D unresolved. CDR3 size: 14 residues. The V gene's germline CDR1 is SGHVS and CDR2 FQNEAQ. Trimming shortened V by 2 bases and J by 1 base, and 6 bases separated the two germline ends. DNA of the CDR3: TGTGCCAGCAGCTTACTGGTCAGCAATCAGCCCCAGCATTTT. The encoded protein is CASSLLVSNQPQHF.

The chain uses TRBV5-5 and TRBJ2-5; no definite D call. The CDR3 totals 14 residues. The germline V gene has CDR1 SGHKS and CDR2 YYEKEE (reference sequence). V lost 6 bases and J 4 bases, leaving 16 bases between the germline ends. CDR3 nucleotide sequence: TGTGCCAGCACTCATCGAGTTAGTGGAGAGACCCAGTACTTC. Translated: CASTHRVSGETQYF.